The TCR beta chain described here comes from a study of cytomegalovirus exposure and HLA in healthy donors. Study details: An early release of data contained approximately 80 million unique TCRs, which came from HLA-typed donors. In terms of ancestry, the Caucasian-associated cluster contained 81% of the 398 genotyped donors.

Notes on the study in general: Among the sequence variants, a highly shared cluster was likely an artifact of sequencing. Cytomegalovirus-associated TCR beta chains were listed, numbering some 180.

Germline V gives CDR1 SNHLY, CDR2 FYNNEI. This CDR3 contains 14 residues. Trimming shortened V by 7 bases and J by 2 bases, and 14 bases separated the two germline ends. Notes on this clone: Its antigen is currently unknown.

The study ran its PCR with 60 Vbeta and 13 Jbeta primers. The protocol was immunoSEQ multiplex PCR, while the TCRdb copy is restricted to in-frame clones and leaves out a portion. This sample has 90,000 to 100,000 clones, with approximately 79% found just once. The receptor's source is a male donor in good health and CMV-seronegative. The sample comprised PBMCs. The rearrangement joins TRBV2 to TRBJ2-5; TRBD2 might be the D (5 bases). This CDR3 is CASTSQRVQETQYF. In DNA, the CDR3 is TGTGCCAGCACCTCCCAGAGGGTTCAAGAGACCCAGTACTTC.